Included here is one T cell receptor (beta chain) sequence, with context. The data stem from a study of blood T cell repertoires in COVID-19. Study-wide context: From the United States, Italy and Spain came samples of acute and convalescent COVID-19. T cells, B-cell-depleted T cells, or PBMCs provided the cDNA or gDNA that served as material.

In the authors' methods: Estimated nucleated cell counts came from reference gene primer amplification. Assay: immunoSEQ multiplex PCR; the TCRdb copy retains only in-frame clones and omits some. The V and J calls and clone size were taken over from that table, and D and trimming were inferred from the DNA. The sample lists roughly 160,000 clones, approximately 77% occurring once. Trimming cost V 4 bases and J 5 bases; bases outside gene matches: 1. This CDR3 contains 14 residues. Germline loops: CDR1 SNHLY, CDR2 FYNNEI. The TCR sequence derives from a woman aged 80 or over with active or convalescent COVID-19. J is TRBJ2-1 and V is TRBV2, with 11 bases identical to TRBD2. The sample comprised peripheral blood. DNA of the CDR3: TGTGCCAGCAGTGCACTAGCGGGGGACAATGAGCAGTTCTTC. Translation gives CASSALAGDNEQFF.